Below, 22 T cell receptor beta chains from the same sample are listed, as sequenced in a study of vaccination and CD4 T cells after COVID-19. Indicated time point: late sampling 161 to 241 days after vaccination in a few convalescent patients. Treatment indicated: roughly 10-day PBMC culture with coronavirus spike peptide pools or control peptides (ViraFEST assay). What these receptors recognize is not known. Scientists ran DNA taken from cultured CD4+ T cells through the Oncomine TCR Beta short-read assay for sequencing. TCRdb redid the calling of the PCR reads with MiXCR, one entry per CDR3 protein. The sample has about 22,000 distinct CDR3 sequences; approximately 32% are singletons. Sample: CD4+ T cells from blood, cultured in vitro, taken about 7 months after SARS-CoV-2 vaccination. Receptors were obtained from a human donor who had recovered from COVID-19.

The table lists this clonotype with a few counts. V and J are TRBV7-2 and TRBJ2-7, with D perhaps TRBD2 (6 bases). CDR3 length equals 15 residues. CDR1 SGHTA and CDR2 FQGNSA come from the germline V gene. Trimming took off 3 bases at V and 3 bases at J, with 15 bases between the two ends. The DNA of the CDR3 is TGTGCCAGCAGCTTGCTTAGCGGAGACAGCTACGAGCAGTACTTC. Encoded protein: CASSLLSGDSYEQYF.

This clonotype was picked up a small number of times. The chain couples TRBV20-1 to TRBJ2-3, with 12 bases matching TRBD2. This CDR3 contains 19 residues. The ends lost 5 bases at V and 0 bases at J; junction bases unmatched: 15. Per the germline V gene, CDR1 is DFQATT and CDR2 is SNEGSKA (reference sequence). The CDR3 region is CSALTPRLAGDKSTDTQYF. DNA of the CDR3: TGCAGTGCTCTGACCCCGAGACTAGCGGGGGACAAAAGCACAGATACGCAGTATTTT.

This clonotype ranks as medium-sized. The chain is built from TRBV20-1 and TRBJ2-3; TRBD2 matches 12 bases. CDR1 is DFQATT, CDR2 SNEGSKA, per germline (reference sequence). The ends lost 6 bases at V and 4 bases at J; junction bases unmatched: 2. The CDR3 covers 13 residues. The CDR3 DNA reads as TGCAGTGCAAGGACTAGCGGGGCAGATACGCAGTATTTT. Its protein is CSARTSGADTQYF.

The chain carries TRBV5-4 and TRBJ2-4; tentatively, D is TRBD1 (5 bases). The CDR3 loop spans 15 amino acids. V was clipped by 0 bases and J by 8 bases, with 15 bases between them. From germline, CDR1 is SGHNT and CDR2 YYREEE (reference sequence). Here the CDR3 reads CASSLVPSRVDIQYF. The CDR3 nucleotides read TGTGCCAGCAGCTTGGTTCCGAGCAGGGTAGACATTCAGTACTTC. Variable domain in full (rest from reference TRBV5-4 and TRBJ2-4): ETGVTQSPTHLIKTRGQQVTLRCSSQSGHNTVSWYQQALGQGPQFIFQYYREEENGRGNFPPRFSGLQFPNYSSELNVNALELDDSALYLCASSLVPSRVDIQYFGAGTRLSVL.

The chain has TRBV7-9 and TRBJ2-5; no clear D gene. Germline CDR1 SEHNR, CDR2 FQNEAQ (reference sequence). V was shortened by 0 bases and J by 5 bases, with 10 bases between the two germline ends. The CDR3 is 14 amino acids. The DNA for the CDR3 is TGTGCCAGCAGCTTAGCGCCCCTCGGGGAGACCCAGTACTTC. This gives the protein CASSLAPLGETQYF.

V gene TRBV7-9 combines with J gene TRBJ1-1; the D gene is possibly TRBD1 (5 bases). Per germline, CDR1 SEHNR and CDR2 FQNEAQ (reference sequence). Trimming removed 5 bases from V and 1 base from J, with 11 bases in between. The length of the CDR3 is 14 residues. CDR3 protein: CASSPRTRNTEAFF. The CDR3, as DNA: TGTGCCAGCAGCCCAAGGACAAGGAACACTGAAGCTTTCTTT.

V is TRBV5-6 and J is TRBJ1-2; no definite D call. The V gene's germline CDR1 is SGHDT and CDR2 YYEEEE. Trimming removed 0 bases at V and 0 bases at J, with 9 bases between. CDR3 length: 15 amino acids. The CDR3 loop reads CASSLDQSANYGYTF. In nucleotides, the CDR3 is TGTGCCAGCAGCTTGGACCAGTCAGCTAACTATGGCTACACCTTC.

The V and J genes are TRBV19 and TRBJ1-2, with 8 bases fitting TRBD1. Germline values: CDR1 LNHDA, CDR2 SQIVND (reference sequence). The CDR3 runs to 14 residues. With 6 bases clipped from V and 4 bases from J, the junction kept 7 bases outside the gene matches. The CDR3: CASRTIDRGYGYTF. In DNA form, the CDR3 reads TGTGCCAGTAGGACGATAGACAGGGGCTATGGCTACACCTTC.

The chain employs TRBV4-3 and TRBJ2-7; 11 bases align to TRBD2. Germline V lookup: CDR1 LGHNA, CDR2 YSLEER. The CDR3 has 15 amino acids. V dropped 5 bases and J dropped 6; count of bases not matched to a gene: 9. For the CDR3, the DNA is TGCGCCAGCAGCAAAAGCCTCCTAGCGGGAGGCGAGCAGTACTTC. The encoded protein is CASSKSLLAGGEQYF.

The chain uses TRBV5-6 and TRBJ2-7, with D possibly called TRBD1 or TRBD2 (5 bases each). This CDR3 has 15 amino acids. V was pared by 1 base and J by 0 bases, with 11 bases between. The germline V gene encodes CDR1 SGHDT and CDR2 YYEEEE. The CDR3 DNA follows: TGTGCCAGCAGCTTGTTCTCTGGGGGCTCCTACGAGCAGTACTTC. This sequence encodes CASSLFSGGSYEQYF. Based on the CDR3 plus reference TRBV5-6 and TRBJ2-7, the full variable domain is DAGVTQSPTHLIKTRGQQVTLRCSPKSGHDTVSWYQQALGQGPQFIFQYYEEEERQRGNFPDRFSGHQFPNYSSELNVNALLLGDSALYLCASSLFSGGSYEQYFGPGTRLTVT.

This clonotype was counted between two and nine times. In DNA form, the CDR3 reads TGTGCCACCAGCAGAACAGGGCGGGAGGGAAACGAGCAGTACTTC. This sequence encodes CATSRTGREGNEQYF. This chain links TRBV15 with TRBJ2-7; TRBD2 matches at 9 bases. CDR3 size: 15 residues. The ends lost 2 bases at V and 5 bases at J; junction bases unmatched: 7. Germline CDR1 is LNHNV and CDR2 is YYDKDF (reference sequence).

The chain uses TRBV11-3 and TRBJ2-1, with D possibly being TRBD2 (6 bases). The CDR3 is made up of 17 amino acids. CDR1 and CDR2 from the germline V gene are SGHNT and YENEEA. The V and J ends lost 6 bases and 0 bases respectively, with 18 bases between them. The CDR3 here is CASSLIGGASSYNEQFF. The CDR3 region has the DNA TGTGCCAGCAGTCTGATAGGAGGGGCCAGCTCCTACAATGAGCAGTTCTTC.

A few counts support this clonotype. This rearrangement joins TRBV19 to TRBJ1-1; D might be TRBD1 (5 bases). CDR1 is LNHDA, CDR2 SQIVND, per germline (reference sequence). V was shortened by 4 bases and J by 0 bases, with 6 bases between the two germline ends. The CDR3 sequence is 13 residues long. The CDR3 nucleotides are TGTGCCAGTAGTACGACAGTGAACACTGAAGCTTTCTTT. It codes for CASSTTVNTEAFF. Full variable domain (missing parts from reference TRBV19 and TRBJ1-1): DGGITQSPKYLFRKEGQNVTLSCEQNLNHDAMYWYRQDPGQGLRLIYYSQIVNDFQKGDIAEGYSVSREKKESFPLTVTSAQKNPTAFYLCASSTTVNTEAFFGQGTRLTVV.

This clonotype turned up a few times. The gene calls are TRBV27 and TRBJ2-1; 12 bases align to TRBD2. Germline CDR1 reads MNHEY; CDR2 reads SMNVEV (reference sequence). CDR3 length: 15 amino acids. J gave up 10 bases and V 2 bases, and 6 bases lay outside the gene matches. The CDR3 spells CASSLRTSGKREQFF. The CDR3 bases are TGTGCCAGCAGTTTAAGGACTAGCGGGAAGAGGGAGCAGTTCTTC.

This clonotype was detected only a few times. V is TRBV30 and J is TRBJ1-1, with D tentatively TRBD1 (5 bases). CDR3 length: 12 amino acids. V lost 0 bases to trimming and J lost 9 bases, with 11 bases between them. Germline lookup yields CDR1 GTSNPN and CDR2 SVGIG (reference sequence). This CDR3 is CAWSVVYRQAFF. DNA of the CDR3: TGTGCCTGGAGTGTAGTGTACAGGCAAGCTTTCTTT.

This clonotype appeared a few times. The rearrangement uses TRBV6-1 and TRBJ2-2; D gene uncertain. V dropped 6 bases and J dropped 4 bases, with 9 bases sitting between them. From germline, CDR1 is MNHNS and CDR2 SASEGT. The CDR3 has 13 amino acids. CDR3 sequence reads: CASRPTVTGELFF. CDR3 sequence (DNA): TGTGCCAGCAGGCCCACAGTCACCGGGGAGCTGTTTTTT.

This clonotype occurred a few times. This chain connects TRBV11-2 to TRBJ2-7; 9 bases are a match to TRBD1. The CDR3 is 15 residues long. After removal of 5 bases from V and 4 bases from J, the junction contained 9 bases not matched to a gene. Germline V gives CDR1 SGHAT, CDR2 FQNNGV. The CDR3 loop reads CASSPTGGYRYEQYF. CDR3 sequence (DNA): TGTGCCAGCAGCCCAACAGGGGGCTACAGATACGAGCAGTACTTC.

A few counts support this clonotype. V gene TRBV7-9 combines with J gene TRBJ1-2; D gene uncertain. Germline lookup yields CDR1 SEHNR and CDR2 FQNEAQ (reference sequence). Trimming pared 4 bases from V and 4 bases from J, leaving 7 bases between. The CDR3 loop spans 12 amino acids. CDR3 sequence: CASSSQIYGYTF. The DNA for the CDR3 is TGTGCCAGCAGCTCTCAGATCTATGGCTACACCTTC.

The rearrangement uses TRBV5-1 and TRBJ2-5; D ambiguous. Germline V gene data show CDR1 as SGHRS and CDR2 as YFSETQ. The CDR3 totals 14 residues. V gave up 1 base and J gave up 0 bases, with 7 bases separating them. CDR3 residues: CASSLIANQETQYF. As DNA, the CDR3 is TGCGCCAGCAGCTTGATAGCTAACCAAGAGACCCAGTACTTC.

The genes are TRBV7-6 and TRBJ2-1, with D hard to call. The V end lost 3 bases, the J end lost 5 bases, and 8 bases lay between the germline ends. The CDR3 loop spans 13 amino acids. In germline, CDR1 is SGHVS, CDR2 FNYEAQ. The CDR3 spells CASSFGKNNEQFF. The CDR3 bases are TGTGCCAGCAGCTTCGGTAAGAACAATGAGCAGTTCTTC. Supplemented by reference TRBV7-6 and TRBJ2-1, the full variable domain reads GAGVSQSPRYKVTKRGQDVALRCDPISGHVSLYWYRQALGQGPEFLTYFNYEAQQDKSGLPNDRFSAERPEGSISTLTIQRTEQRDSAMYRCASSFGKNNEQFFGPGTRLTVL.

V gene TRBV4-1 combines with J gene TRBJ2-1; 11 bases are shared with TRBD2. The germline CDR1 and CDR2 sequences are MGHRA and YSYEKL. This CDR3 contains 17 residues. The V segment lost 1 base and the J segment 3 bases; nucleotides outside the gene matches: 5. The CDR3 coding sequence is TGCGCCAGCAGCCAAGTACCTCTAGCGGGAGGCTACAATGAGCAGTTCTTC. As protein: CASSQVPLAGGYNEQFF.

The chain employs TRBV20-1 and TRBJ2-5; D call uncertain. Germline assignment: CDR1 DFQATT and CDR2 SNEGSKA (reference sequence). Deletions cut 0 bases from V and 2 bases from J, with 13 bases between. The CDR3 contains 15 residues. The CDR3 loop reads CSARDLVVTQETQYF. CDR3 sequence (DNA): TGCAGTGCTAGAGATTTAGTGGTAACTCAAGAGACCCAGTACTTC.